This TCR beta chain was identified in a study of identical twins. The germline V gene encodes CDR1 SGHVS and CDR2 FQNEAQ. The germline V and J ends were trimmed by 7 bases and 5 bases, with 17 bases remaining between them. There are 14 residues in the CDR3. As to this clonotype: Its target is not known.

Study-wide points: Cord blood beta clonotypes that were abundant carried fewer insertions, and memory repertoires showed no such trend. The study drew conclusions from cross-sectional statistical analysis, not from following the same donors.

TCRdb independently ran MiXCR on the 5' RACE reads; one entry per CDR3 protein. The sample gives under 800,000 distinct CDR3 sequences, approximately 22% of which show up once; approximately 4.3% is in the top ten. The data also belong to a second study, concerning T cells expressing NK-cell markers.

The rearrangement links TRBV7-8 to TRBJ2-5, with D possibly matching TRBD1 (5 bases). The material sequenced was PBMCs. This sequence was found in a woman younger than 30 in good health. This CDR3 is CASTPRTSSETQYF. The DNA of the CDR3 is TGTGCCAGCACCCCTAGGACATCGTCGGAGACCCAGTACTTC. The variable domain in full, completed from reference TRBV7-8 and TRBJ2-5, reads GAGVSQSPRYKVAKRGQDVALRCDPISGHVSLFWYQQALGQGPEFLTYFQNEAQLDKSGLPSDRFFAERPEGSVSTLKIQRTQQEDSAVYLCASTPRTSSETQYFGPGTRLLVL.